These 20 T cell receptor beta chains share one sample of origin, sequenced in a study of OX40 agonist ivuxolimab in advanced cancers. The table came from immunoSEQ multiplex PCR; TCRdb's copy has only in-frame clones and leaves some out. The table lists 90,000 to 95,000 clones, roughly 86% of them singletons. The sequencing used CD4+ or CD8+ T cells sorted from blood, collected in a trial of the OX40 agonist ivuxolimab. The receptors here all came from an adult with an advanced solid tumor such as melanoma, head and neck, liver or kidney cancer.

The J gene is TRBJ2-7, the V gene TRBV27, with 12 bases aligning to TRBD2. J gave up 6 bases and V 0 bases, and 3 bases lay outside the gene matches. The CDR3 has 15 residues. From germline, CDR1 is MNHEY and CDR2 SMNVEV (reference sequence). CDR3 in DNA: TGTGCCAGCAGTTTATCACTAGCGGGAGGAGGCGAGCAGTACTTC. It yields the protein CASSLSLAGGGEQYF.

This clone was detected only a few times. This chain connects TRBV10-1 to TRBJ1-2, with D perhaps matching TRBD1 (5 bases). Trimming stripped 6 bases from V and 4 bases from J, with 15 bases between. Germline V gives CDR1 WNHNN, CDR2 SYGVQD (reference sequence). The CDR3 spans 14 residues. The CDR3 sequence: CASSPNRGSYGYTF. CDR3 in DNA: TGCGCCAGCAGCCCAAATCGGGGCAGCTATGGCTACACCTTC.

The rearrangement links TRBV5-1 to TRBJ2-1; the D is unclear. CDR3 length: 13 residues. Germline loops: CDR1 SGHRS, CDR2 YFSETQ. Trimming stripped 0 bases from V and 6 bases from J, with 7 bases between. The CDR3 spells CASSLGSPNEQFF. Here the CDR3 DNA reads TGCGCCAGCAGCTTGGGGTCCCCCAATGAGCAGTTCTTC.

V and J are TRBV18 and TRBJ2-1, with D unclear. This CDR3 comprises 14 residues. The germline CDR1 and CDR2 sequences are KGHSH and LQKENI. V lost 6 bases, J lost 4 bases, and 13 bases lay in between. The CDR3 is CASSSAQFYNEQFF. In nucleotides, the CDR3 is TGTGCCAGCTCCTCTGCCCAGTTTTACAATGAGCAGTTCTTC. Together with reference TRBV18 and TRBJ2-1, the CDR3 gives the full variable domain: NAGVMQNPRHLVRRRGQEARLRCSPMKGHSHVYWYRQLPEEGLKFMVYLQKENIIDESGMPKERFSAEFPKEGPSILRIQQVVRGDSAAYFCASSSAQFYNEQFFGPGTRLTVL.

The chain carries TRBV5-4 and TRBJ1-2, with 8 bases that match TRBD1. V dropped 4 bases and J dropped 3; count of bases not matched to a gene: 5. From germline, CDR1 is SGHNT and CDR2 YYREEE (reference sequence). The CDR3 spans 14 residues. The CDR3 here is CASSAGQEDYGYTF. CDR3 bases: TGTGCCAGCAGCGCGGGACAGGAAGACTATGGCTACACCTTC.

This chain joins TRBV19 and TRBJ1-4; 7 nucleotides agree with TRBD1. CDR1 and CDR2 from the germline V gene are LNHDA and SQIVND (reference sequence). Unmatched junction bases numbered 8, after V lost 6 bases and J lost 4 bases. CDR3 size: 15 residues. CDR3 DNA: TGTGCCAGTAGCTATGACAGGGCCCTTAATGAAAAACTGTTTTTT. It is translated as CASSYDRALNEKLFF.

The rearrangement uses TRBV27 and TRBJ1-2; 10 bases line up with TRBD1. The CDR3 is 15 amino acids. V was pared by 6 bases and J by 5 bases, with 9 bases of the junction left unmatched. Germline assignment: CDR1 MNHEY and CDR2 SMNVEV (reference sequence). The CDR3 protein is CASRGTGADLYGYTF. For the CDR3, the DNA is TGTGCCAGCAGGGGGACAGGGGCCGACTTATATGGCTACACCTTC.

J is TRBJ1-4 and V is TRBV27, with D possibly being TRBD1 (6 bases). CDR1 is MNHEY, CDR2 SMNVEV, per germline (reference sequence). V lost 6 bases and J 4 bases, leaving 6 bases between the germline ends. CDR3 length equals 12 residues. DNA for the CDR3: TGTGCCAGCAGACAGGGTAATGAAAAACTGTTTTTT. Translation: CASRQGNEKLFF.

The chain couples TRBV30 to TRBJ2-7; D tentatively fits TRBD1 or TRBD2 (5 bases each). Germline loops: CDR1 GTSNPN, CDR2 SVGIG (reference sequence). The V and J ends lost 0 bases and 6 bases respectively, with 18 bases between them. This CDR3 has 15 amino acids. CDR3 sequence: CAWSVRGTRLSEQYF. Here the CDR3 DNA reads TGTGCCTGGAGTGTACGTGGGACCCGACTTAGCGAGCAGTACTTC.

V gene TRBV28 combines with J gene TRBJ2-4, with 8 bases matching TRBD2. Trimming cost V 2 bases and J 0 bases; bases outside gene matches: 9. CDR3 length: 18 amino acids. Germline V lookup: CDR1 MDHEN, CDR2 SYDVKM. The CDR3 nucleotides are TGTGCCAGCAGTTTAATCGGCGGGAGGATCCTAGCCAAAAACATTCAGTACTTC. It codes for CASSLIGGRILAKNIQYF.

This clone has a handful of counts. The chain has TRBV27 and TRBJ1-1, with D unclear. V was clipped by 2 bases and J by 4 bases, with 8 bases between them. The germline V gene has CDR1 MNHEY and CDR2 SMNVEV (reference sequence). This CDR3 spans 13 amino acids. In DNA form, the CDR3 reads TGTGCCAGCAGTTTACCGGGTGGCACTGAAGCTTTCTTT. It translates to CASSLPGGTEAFF.

The J gene is TRBJ1-2, the V gene TRBV7-2, with unresolved D. Germline V gives CDR1 SGHTA, CDR2 FQGNSA. V was cut by 2 bases and J by 0 bases, with 7 bases left in between. The CDR3 loop spans 14 amino acids. CDR3 DNA sequence: TGTGCCAGCAGCTTATTGCTCGCTAACTATGGCTACACCTTC. Its translation is CASSLLLANYGYTF.

The V call is TRBV14, the J call TRBJ2-2; D is unresolved. CDR1 is SGHDN, CDR2 FVKESK, per germline. With 4 bases removed from V and 2 bases from J, the gap between germline ends came to 8 bases. The CDR3 runs 14 residues. The CDR3 spells CASSRTVNTGELFF. The DNA of the CDR3 is TGTGCCAGCAGCCGGACGGTAAACACCGGGGAGCTGTTTTTT.

In DNA, the CDR3 is TGCGCCAGCAGCTCACAGGGGCCAAATGGCTACACCTTC. It codes for CASSSQGPNGYTF. The chain combines TRBV5-1 with TRBJ1-2, with 7 bases lining up with TRBD1. The germline gives CDR1 SGHRS, CDR2 YFSETQ. The CDR3 length is 13 residues. Trimming took 3 bases from V and 6 from J; bases not matched to a gene: 5.

This clone was seen once. The CDR3 nucleotides are TGTGCCAGCAGCCCCAGGGGTCTAGAGACCCAGTACTTC. Its translation is CASSPRGLETQYF. The chain employs TRBV7-9 and TRBJ2-5, with D maybe TRBD1 (6 bases). The CDR3 runs to 13 residues. Germline V gene sequence: CDR1 SEHNR, CDR2 FQNEAQ (reference sequence). Trimming removed 5 bases from V and 4 bases from J, with 11 bases in between. The full variable domain, with the rest looked up from reference TRBV7-9 and TRBJ2-5, is DTGVSQNPRHKITKRGQNVTFRCDPISEHNRLYWYRQTLGQGPEFLTYFQNEAQLEKSRLLSDRFSAERPKGSFSTLEIQRTEQGDSAMYLCASSPRGLETQYFGPGTRLLVL.

The genes are TRBV11-2 and TRBJ2-7; tentative D call: TRBD1 (6 bases). The germline gives CDR1 SGHAT, CDR2 FQNNGV. Trimming removed 4 bases from V and 1 base from J, with 17 bases in between. This CDR3 spans 16 amino acids. CDR3 sequence reads: CASSSAGVTYSYEQYF. The CDR3 DNA follows: TGTGCCAGCAGCTCCGCAGGGGTCACTTATTCCTACGAGCAGTACTTC.

In its sample, this clone was seen once. The chain couples TRBV20-1 to TRBJ2-1; D not certain. V was shortened by 5 bases and J by 6 bases, with 8 bases between the two germline ends. This CDR3 comprises 11 residues. Germline CDR1 and CDR2: DFQATT and SNEGSKA (reference sequence). CDR3 in amino acids: CSAPLFNEQFF. In DNA form, the CDR3 reads TGCAGTGCTCCCCTCTTCAATGAGCAGTTCTTC.

The V gene is TRBV9, the J gene TRBJ2-5, with D possibly called TRBD1 or TRBD2 (5 bases each). V lost 4 bases to trimming and J lost 0 bases, with 10 bases between them. From germline, CDR1 is SGDLS and CDR2 YYNGEE. This CDR3 spans 14 amino acids. The CDR3 reads CASSFGTYQETQYF. DNA of the CDR3: TGTGCCAGCAGCTTCGGGACGTACCAAGAGACCCAGTACTTC.

The chain uses TRBV7-8 and TRBJ2-2, with 10 bases aligning to TRBD2. With 7 bases clipped from V and 6 bases from J, the junction kept 14 bases outside the gene matches. The length of the CDR3 is 17 residues. The V gene's germline CDR1 is SGHVS and CDR2 FQNEAQ. The CDR3 spells CASNPGRPSGRAGELFF. The CDR3 DNA reads TGTGCCAGCAACCCCGGGCGCCCTAGCGGGAGAGCCGGGGAGCTGTTTTTT.

V gene TRBV6-1 combines with J gene TRBJ1-2; no reliable D call. Between the trimmed V and J ends, which lost 7 bases and 5 bases, there was a span of 11 bases. This CDR3 has 12 residues. The germline CDR1 and CDR2 sequences are MNHNS and SASEGT. The chain's CDR3 is CASMDGLYGYTF. Here the CDR3 DNA reads TGTGCCAGCATGGACGGCTTATATGGCTACACCTTC.